This note documents a single T cell receptor (beta chain) sequence. CDR1 SEHNR and CDR2 FQNEAQ come from the germline V gene (reference sequence). The CDR3 sequence is 15 residues long. The junction had 6 bases not matched to a gene; V was cut back by 4 bases and J by 2 bases. This entry comes from a study of shared clonotypes between healthy human individuals. Sequenced by immunoSEQ multiplex PCR; TCRdb stores in-frame clones only, minus some. The data contain roughly 890,000 clones, 80% to 95% of them singletons. Terminally differentiated effector memory CD45RA+ cells were excluded by CCR7 positive selection of CD45RO-negative cells.

The V call is TRBV7-9, the J call TRBJ1-1; 8 positions match TRBD1. The specimen was naive CD8+ T cells sorted from blood. The sequence was collected from a man aged 25 to 45 in good health. As DNA, the CDR3 is TGTGCCAGCAGCTCCGCGCAGGGGGCAAACACTGAAGCTTTCTTT. Translated, it gives CASSSAQGANTEAFF.